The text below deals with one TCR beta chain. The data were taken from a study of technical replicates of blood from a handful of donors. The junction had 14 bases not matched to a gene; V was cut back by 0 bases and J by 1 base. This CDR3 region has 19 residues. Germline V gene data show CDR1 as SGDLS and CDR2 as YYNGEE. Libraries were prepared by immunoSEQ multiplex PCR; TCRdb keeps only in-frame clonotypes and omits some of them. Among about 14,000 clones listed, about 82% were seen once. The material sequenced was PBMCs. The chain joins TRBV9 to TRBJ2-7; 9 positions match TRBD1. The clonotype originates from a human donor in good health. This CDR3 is CASSVAGGAGTGISYEQYF. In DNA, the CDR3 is TGTGCCAGCAGCGTAGCTGGGGGGGCCGGGACAGGGATTTCCTACGAGCAGTACTTC.